This T cell receptor beta chain came from a study of T cell responses to AZD1222 COVID-19 vaccine. Whole-study findings and limits: Donors were mostly white British, more females; clonal diversity possibly underestimated. Every sample of the repertoires postdated the peak T cell response.

The assay was immunoSEQ multiplex PCR, and TCRdb's table has in-frame clones only and misses some. The sample lists 240,000 or so clones; 85% to 95% were seen once. The germline CDR1 and CDR2 sequences are LNHNV and YYDKDF (reference sequence). V shed 1 base and J 3 bases; nucleotides not matched to a gene: 6. The CDR3 spans 16 residues. This clone was observed once. The target antigen is unknown. The rearrangement joins TRBV15 to TRBJ2-3, with 8 bases matching TRBD2. The sample here was peripheral blood, taken on day 0 of AZD1222 vaccination. The TCR sequence derives from an adult in good health. CDR3: CATSRVRGGGTDTQYF. The CDR3 nucleotides read TGTGCCACCAGCAGAGTTCGGGGGGGAGGGACAGATACGCAGTATTTT.